Below, 16 T cell receptor beta chains from the same sample are listed, as sequenced in a study of radiotherapy plus CTLA-4 blockade in lung cancer. Sequenced by immunoSEQ multiplex PCR; TCRdb stores in-frame clones only, minus some. The sample consists of tens of thousands of clones, roughly three quarters of them appearing once. The sequenced sample was peripheral blood, obtained from a patient treated with radiotherapy plus ipilimumab. These receptors originate from a human donor with non-small cell lung cancer who had a complete response to radiotherapy plus ipilimumab.

The gene calls are TRBV7-9 and TRBJ2-5; 10 bases fit TRBD2. V was pared by 3 bases and J by 5 bases, with 6 bases of the junction left unmatched. CDR1 SEHNR and CDR2 FQNEAQ come from the germline V gene (reference sequence). This CDR3 comprises 15 residues. The CDR3 spells CASSLSSGGLETQYF. The CDR3 nucleotides read TGTGCCAGCAGCTTGAGTAGCGGGGGGCTCGAGACCCAGTACTTC.

This clone was seen a few times. The CDR3 protein is CASSRYRGFDTGELFF. The CDR3 DNA sequence: TGTGCCAGCAGTCGATACAGGGGGTTCGACACCGGGGAGCTGTTTTTT. The chain combines TRBV7-9 with TRBJ2-2; 8 bases agree with TRBD1. The V gene's germline CDR1 is SEHNR and CDR2 FQNEAQ (reference sequence). The trim removed 6 bases at V and 3 bases at J, leaving 9 bases unmatched. There are 16 residues in the CDR3.

J is TRBJ1-2 and V is TRBV9; 7 positions agree with TRBD1. The V segment lost 3 bases and the J segment 2 bases; nucleotides outside the gene matches: 1. The CDR3 spans 13 residues. CDR1 is SGDLS, CDR2 YYNGEE, per germline. The chain's CDR3 is CASSEGQNYGYTF. The CDR3 coding sequence is TGTGCCAGCAGCGAGGGACAGAACTATGGCTACACCTTC.

The chain recombines TRBV6-5 with TRBJ2-2; 8 bases match TRBD2. V was clipped by 4 bases and J by 1 base; unmatched bases: 2. CDR3 size: 15 residues. Germline V CDR1 and CDR2: MNHEY, SVGAGI. The CDR3: CASSSGTRNTGELFF. The DNA of the CDR3 is TGTGCCAGCAGTTCCGGGACTAGGAACACCGGGGAGCTGTTTTTT.

This chain connects TRBV18 to TRBJ2-1; possibly TRBD1 for D (5 bases). V was pared by 6 bases and J by 4 bases, with 16 bases between. CDR3 length: 15 amino acids. In germline, CDR1 is KGHSH, CDR2 LQKENI. In DNA form, the CDR3 reads TGTGCCAGCTCCCCAGGCCTACAGGTTTACAATGAGCAGTTCTTC. This encodes CASSPGLQVYNEQFF. Variable domain in full (rest from reference TRBV18 and TRBJ2-1): NAGVMQNPRHLVRRRGQEARLRCSPMKGHSHVYWYRQLPEEGLKFMVYLQKENIIDESGMPKERFSAEFPKEGPSILRIQQVVRGDSAAYFCASSPGLQVYNEQFFGPGTRLTVL.

The chain uses TRBV7-9 and TRBJ2-1; D unresolved. Looked up from germline, CDR1 is SEHNR and CDR2 is FQNEAQ (reference sequence). This CDR3 is 16 amino acids long. V was pared by 5 bases and J by 8 bases, with 22 bases between. The CDR3 bases are TGTGCCAGCAGCGCTATCCCCCGGCTAGTAGGCGATGAGCAGTTCTTC. Protein product: CASSAIPRLVGDEQFF.

This chain links TRBV11-3 with TRBJ2-1; 8 positions agree with TRBD2. Per the germline V gene, CDR1 is SGHNT and CDR2 is YENEEA. Trimming at V came to 5 bases and at J to 3 bases, leaving 6 bases not matched to a gene. The CDR3 has 15 residues. The CDR3 DNA is TGTGCCAGCAGCCGGGGGGGAGGCGACTACAATGAGCAGTTCTTC. Its protein is CASSRGGGDYNEQFF.

V and J are TRBV5-6 and TRBJ2-1, with no clear D. Trimming took 4 bases from V and 0 from J, leaving 17 bases between them. The CDR3 extends over 17 amino acids. In germline, CDR1 is SGHDT, CDR2 YYEEEE. The CDR3 here is CASSRLRGKSSYNEQFF. For the CDR3, the DNA is TGTGCCAGCAGCCGTCTGCGCGGCAAAAGCTCCTACAATGAGCAGTTCTTC.

The gene calls are TRBV7-9 and TRBJ2-2; D uncertain. V shed 5 bases and J shed 6 bases, with 13 bases lying between them. The CDR3 is 14 residues long. Germline values: CDR1 SEHNR, CDR2 FQNEAQ (reference sequence). CDR3 in DNA: TGTGCCAGCAGCCCCGATCTGACCGCCGGGGAGCTGTTTTTT. Translation: CASSPDLTAGELFF.

This chain joins TRBV2 and TRBJ1-3, with D possibly matching TRBD1 (5 bases). The CDR3 runs 17 residues. Trimming removed 8 bases at V and 0 bases at J, with 20 bases between. Germline CDR1 and CDR2: SNHLY and FYNNEI. CDR3 protein: CASFAHLVGPSGNTIYF. Written as DNA, the CDR3 is TGTGCCAGCTTTGCCCATCTCGTGGGACCCTCTGGAAACACCATATATTTT.

This chain joins TRBV6-5 and TRBJ2-3; 9 bases agree with TRBD2. Germline trimming cut 4 bases from V and 6 bases from J; bases unmatched to any gene: 5. The CDR3 length is 14 residues. Per the germline V gene, CDR1 is MNHEY and CDR2 is SVGAGI. This chain's CDR3 is CASSSSGVGDTQYF. CDR3 nucleotide sequence: TGTGCCAGCAGTTCTAGCGGGGTTGGTGATACGCAGTATTTT.

J is TRBJ1-6 and V is TRBV7-2; TRBD1 is a possible D gene (5 bases). The CDR3 runs to 18 residues. Deletions cut 1 base from V and 1 base from J, with 14 bases between. Germline values: CDR1 SGHTA, CDR2 FQGNSA. CDR3 in amino acids: CASSLGGSGWSYNSPLHF. In nucleotides, the CDR3 is TGTGCCAGCAGCTTAGGGGGGTCGGGGTGGTCCTATAATTCACCCCTCCACTTT. The full variable domain, completed using reference TRBV7-2 and TRBJ1-6, is GAGVSQSPSNKVTEKGKDVELRCDPISGHTALYWYRQSLGQGLEFLIYFQGNSAPDKSGLPSDRFSAERTGGSVSTLTIQRTQQEDSAVYLCASSLGGSGWSYNSPLHFGNGTRLTVT.

This clone was counted a single time. This sequence joins TRBV6-5 and TRBJ2-1, with 14 bases identical to TRBD2. V lost 8 bases, J lost 6 bases, and 6 bases stayed unmatched. The germline gives CDR1 MNHEY, CDR2 SVGAGI. The CDR3 runs to 15 residues. CDR3 region: CASSMGLAGANEQFF. In nucleotides, the CDR3 is TGTGCCAGCTCAATGGGACTAGCGGGAGCCAATGAGCAGTTCTTC.

This clone appeared a few times. The chain recombines TRBV19 with TRBJ1-3; D uncertain. V was shortened by 7 bases and J by 0 bases, with 10 bases between the two germline ends. Looked up from germline, CDR1 is LNHDA and CDR2 is SQIVND (reference sequence). This CDR3 spans 14 amino acids. The CDR3 DNA reads TGTGCCAGTAAGGCCACAATCTCTGGAAACACCATATATTTT. It specifies CASKATISGNTIYF.

This clone has only one observation. V usage is TRBV5-4 and J usage is TRBJ2-3, with D possibly TRBD2 on 5 matching bases. This CDR3 comprises 16 residues. With 9 bases removed from V and 2 bases from J, the gap between germline ends came to 22 bases. Looked up from germline, CDR1 is SGHNT and CDR2 is YYREEE (reference sequence). This CDR3 is CATAPLGAEPTDTQYF. CDR3 DNA: TGTGCCACCGCACCTTTAGGAGCGGAGCCCACAGATACGCAGTATTTT.

This sequence joins TRBV19 and TRBJ2-6; D uncertain. Deletions cut 4 bases from V and 0 bases from J, with 10 bases between. This CDR3 region has 16 residues. The germline V gene has CDR1 LNHDA and CDR2 SQIVND (reference sequence). The CDR3 is CASSKPGFSGANVLTF. The CDR3 DNA follows: TGTGCCAGTAGTAAGCCCGGGTTCTCTGGGGCCAACGTCCTGACTTTC.